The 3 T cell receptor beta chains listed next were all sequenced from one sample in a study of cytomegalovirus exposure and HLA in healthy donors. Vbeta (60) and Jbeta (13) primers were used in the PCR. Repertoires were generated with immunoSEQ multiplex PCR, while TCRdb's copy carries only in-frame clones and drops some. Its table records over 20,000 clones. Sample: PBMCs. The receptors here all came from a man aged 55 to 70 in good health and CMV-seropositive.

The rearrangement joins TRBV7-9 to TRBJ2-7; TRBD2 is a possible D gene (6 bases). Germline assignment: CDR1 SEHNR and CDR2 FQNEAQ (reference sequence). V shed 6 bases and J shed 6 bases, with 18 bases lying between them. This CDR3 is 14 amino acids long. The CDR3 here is CASRDTGEAGEQYF. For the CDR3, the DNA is TGTGCCAGCAGAGACACTGGTGAAGCGGGCGAGCAGTACTTC.

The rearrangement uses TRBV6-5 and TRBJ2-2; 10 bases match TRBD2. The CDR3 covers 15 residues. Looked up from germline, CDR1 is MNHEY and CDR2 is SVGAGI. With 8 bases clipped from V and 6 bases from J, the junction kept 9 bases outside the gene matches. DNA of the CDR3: TGTGCCAGCCGCAAGGCTAGCGGGAGCGCCGGGGAGCTGTTTTTT. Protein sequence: CASRKASGSAGELFF.

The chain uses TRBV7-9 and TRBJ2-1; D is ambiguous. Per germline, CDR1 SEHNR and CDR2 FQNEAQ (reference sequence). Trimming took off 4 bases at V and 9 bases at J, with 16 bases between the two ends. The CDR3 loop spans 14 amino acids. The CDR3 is CASSSNLVGGEQFF. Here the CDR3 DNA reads TGTGCCAGCAGCTCTAACCTAGTTGGTGGTGAGCAGTTCTTC.